The 15 T cell receptor beta chains below were found in one sample sequenced in a study of shared clonotypes between healthy human individuals. Some clones are missing from TCRdb's copy, which holds only in-frame ones; the method was immunoSEQ multiplex PCR. This table holds approximately 180,000 clones, approximately 95% found once. The sequencing sample was made of naive CD4+ T cells sorted from blood. Subset given: CD45RA+ positively selected. These receptors were collected from a woman aged 25 to 45 in good health.

This chain uses TRBV6-6 with TRBJ2-1; D is unclear. There are 13 residues in the CDR3. Trimming stripped 4 bases from V and 6 bases from J, with 10 bases between. Germline CDR1 is MNHNY and CDR2 is SVGAGI (reference sequence). The CDR3 spells CASSSWTSNEQFF. CDR3 in DNA: TGTGCCAGCAGTTCATGGACGTCCAATGAGCAGTTCTTC.

The chain is built from TRBV29-1 and TRBJ1-5; tentative D call: TRBD1 (5 bases). This CDR3 has 13 residues. CDR1 is SQVTM, CDR2 ANQGSEA, per germline. The V and J ends lost 5 bases and 4 bases respectively, with 12 bases between them. The DNA of the CDR3 is TGCAGCGTTCGGGGCAGGGTGAATCAGCCCCAGCATTTT. Protein sequence: CSVRGRVNQPQHF.

V usage is TRBV28 and J usage is TRBJ2-1, with D unresolved. V shed 5 bases and J shed 7 bases, with 6 bases lying between them. This CDR3 comprises 11 residues. Germline V lookup: CDR1 MDHEN, CDR2 SYDVKM. CDR3 bases: TGTGCCAGCAGTGCCAAAAATGAGCAGTTCTTC. It encodes CASSAKNEQFF.

This clone was seen only once. V gene TRBV28 combines with J gene TRBJ1-4, with D unclear. CDR3 size: 14 residues. CDR1 is MDHEN and CDR2 is SYDVKM in the germline V gene. Trimming stripped 3 bases from V and 8 bases from J, with 13 bases between. The CDR3 region is CASSLGQIREKLFF. For the CDR3, the DNA is TGTGCCAGCAGTTTGGGTCAGATTAGGGAAAAACTGTTTTTT.

CDR3 sequence reads: CASSPPLGDTDTQYF. The CDR3 nucleotides are TGTGCCAGCTCACCACCGTTGGGGGACACAGATACGCAGTATTTT. The rearrangement uses TRBV18 and TRBJ2-3; D tentatively reads TRBD1 or TRBD2 (5 bases each). V was trimmed by 0 bases and J by 2 bases, leaving 9 bases between them. Germline lookup yields CDR1 KGHSH and CDR2 LQKENI. The CDR3 contains 15 residues.

The rearrangement links TRBV6-1 to TRBJ1-4; D uncertain. Trimming removed 6 bases from V and 0 bases from J, with 11 bases in between. The germline gives CDR1 MNHNS, CDR2 SASEGT. The CDR3 sequence is 15 residues long. The CDR3 DNA is TGTGCCAGCAGCGACCAAACAACAACTAATGAAAAACTGTTTTTT. Its protein product is CASSDQTTTNEKLFF.

This chain uses TRBV11-2 with TRBJ2-5; D perhaps matches TRBD1 (5 bases). Matching the DNA end better, TRBJ2-7 makes the J call doubtful. Germline V CDR1 and CDR2: SGHAT, FQNNGV. CDR3 length: 16 residues. The DNA of the CDR3 is TGTGCCAGCAGCTTACAGGGAACCATGCATCCCTACGAGCAGTACTTC. This codes for CASSLQGTMHPYEQYF.

The rearrangement uses TRBV5-1 and TRBJ1-2; D is perhaps TRBD1 (5 bases). V was clipped by 1 base and J by 4 bases, with 14 bases between them. This CDR3 spans 15 amino acids. Per germline, CDR1 SGHRS and CDR2 YFSETQ. The CDR3 here is CASSLPSGGGYGYTF. In DNA, the CDR3 is TGCGCCAGCAGCTTGCCATCCGGGGGAGGCTATGGCTACACCTTC. The whole variable domain, filled in from reference TRBV5-1 and TRBJ1-2, reads KAGVTQTPRYLIKTRGQQVTLSCSPISGHRSVSWYQQTPGQGLQFLFEYFSETQRNKGNFPGRFSGRQFSNSRSEMNVSTLELGDSALYLCASSLPSGGGYGYTFGSGTRLTVV.

V and J are TRBV7-2 and TRBJ2-7, with 7 nucleotides matching TRBD2. V dropped 5 bases and J dropped 2; count of bases not matched to a gene: 9. The germline V gene encodes CDR1 SGHTA and CDR2 FQGNSA. The length of the CDR3 is 15 residues. Written as DNA, the CDR3 is TGTGCCAGCAGCCTGGGGCGGGAGTTCGCCTACGAGCAGTACTTC. Protein sequence: CASSLGREFAYEQYF.

The DNA of the CDR3 is TGCGCCAGCGCCGGGACAGGGGTTAATTCACCCCTCCACTTT. This codes for CASAGTGVNSPLHF. The chain joins TRBV10-2 to TRBJ1-6; 10 bases match TRBD1. CDR1 is WSHSY, CDR2 SAAADI, per germline. The trim removed 8 bases at V and 6 bases at J, leaving 4 bases unmatched. The CDR3 is 14 residues long.

The V gene is TRBV9, the J gene TRBJ1-2, with 10 bases identical to TRBD1. There are 13 residues in the CDR3. Trimming cost V 2 bases and J 8 bases; bases outside gene matches: 3. Germline values: CDR1 SGDLS, CDR2 YYNGEE. CDR3 loop: CASSVRDRGGYTF. CDR3 in DNA: TGTGCCAGCAGCGTCCGGGACAGGGGCGGCTACACCTTC.

The chain couples TRBV10-1 to TRBJ2-5; D remains ambiguous. Deletions cut 2 bases from V and 4 bases from J, with 14 bases between. Germline V gene data show CDR1 as WNHNN and CDR2 as SYGVQD (reference sequence). The CDR3 is 15 residues long. The CDR3 spells CASSESRSIRETQYF. The CDR3 region has the DNA TGCGCCAGCAGTGAGAGCCGTAGTATCCGAGAGACCCAGTACTTC.

This clone was observed once. This chain links TRBV19 with TRBJ2-1, with 7 nucleotides matching TRBD2. The V gene's germline CDR1 is LNHDA and CDR2 SQIVND (reference sequence). The CDR3 has 15 residues. V dropped 7 bases and J dropped 0; count of bases not matched to a gene: 6. The CDR3 DNA sequence: TGTGCCAGTACTATCGGCGGGAGCTCCTACAATGAGCAGTTCTTC. Its translation is CASTIGGSSYNEQFF. Filled out from reference TRBV19 and TRBJ2-1, the complete variable domain reads DGGITQSPKYLFRKEGQNVTLSCEQNLNHDAMYWYRQDPGQGLRLIYYSQIVNDFQKGDIAEGYSVSREKKESFPLTVTSAQKNPTAFYLCASTIGGSSYNEQFFGPGTRLTVL.

The gene calls are TRBV5-1 and TRBJ2-7; 10 bases line up with TRBD2. V lost 1 base, J lost 6 bases, and 25 bases stayed unmatched. The germline CDR1 and CDR2 sequences are SGHRS and YFSETQ. The CDR3 has 21 amino acids. CDR3 amino acids: CASSLRGAGGPGGAYSSEQYF. CDR3 DNA: TGCGCCAGCAGCTTGAGAGGAGCGGGAGGGCCCGGGGGGGCGTACTCTTCCGAGCAGTACTTC.

CDR3 in amino acids: CASSTTGGPDEQYF. CDR3 bases: TGTGCCAGTAGTACCACCGGGGGACCTGACGAGCAGTACTTC. This chain links TRBV19 with TRBJ2-7; D may be TRBD2 (6 bases). Trimming cost V 4 bases and J 5 bases, with 15 bases left between them. The CDR3 has 14 residues. The V gene's germline CDR1 is LNHDA and CDR2 SQIVND (reference sequence).